Each of the 11 T cell receptor beta chains below was sequenced from the same sample in a study of cytomegalovirus exposure and HLA in healthy donors. PCR amplification relied on 60 Vbeta primers (plus 13 Jbeta primers). Here immunoSEQ multiplex PCR was the method, and the copy in TCRdb shows in-frame clones only, minus some. The sample contains about 86,000 clones, around 79% of which appear only once. Sequenced sample: PBMCs. The receptor set was obtained from a woman aged 40 to 55 in good health and CMV-seropositive.

V and J are TRBV15 and TRBJ2-1, with D possibly TRBD1 on 6 matching bases. This CDR3 region has 15 residues. Germline assignment: CDR1 LNHNV and CDR2 YYDKDF (reference sequence). V lost 0 bases, J lost 7 bases, and 13 bases lay in between. The CDR3 spells CATSRDWVGGNEQFF. The CDR3 DNA follows: TGTGCCACCAGCAGAGATTGGGTAGGGGGAAATGAGCAGTTCTTC.

The V gene is TRBV7-9, the J gene TRBJ2-5; no clear D. CDR1 and CDR2 from the germline V gene are SEHNR and FQNEAQ (reference sequence). Trimming stripped 1 base from V and 1 base from J, with 7 bases between. The CDR3 contains 14 residues. The CDR3 DNA is TGTGCCAGCAGCTTAGTGCAGGTCCAAGAGACCCAGTACTTC. Translated: CASSLVQVQETQYF.

Here the CDR3 DNA reads TGTGCCAGCAGCTTAGACCCTAGCGGGATATACGAGCAGTACTTC. As protein: CASSLDPSGIYEQYF. This chain joins TRBV7-2 and TRBJ2-7, with 9 positions matching TRBD2. Germline V gene sequence: CDR1 SGHTA, CDR2 FQGNSA. The CDR3 length is 15 residues. V dropped 1 base and J dropped 4; count of bases not matched to a gene: 5.

This clone has a single count. V and J are TRBV27 and TRBJ1-1; a weak D match, TRBD1 (6 bases). V shed 3 bases and J shed 10 bases, with 15 bases lying between them. This CDR3 has 13 amino acids. The germline V gene encodes CDR1 MNHEY and CDR2 SMNVEV (reference sequence). CDR3 residues: CASSFRDNRRAFF. The CDR3 DNA reads TGTGCCAGCAGTTTCCGGGACAACCGAAGAGCTTTCTTT.

The genes are TRBV5-6 and TRBJ2-7; perhaps TRBD1 as D (5 bases). The V end lost 2 bases, the J end lost 2 bases, and 8 bases lay between the germline ends. The CDR3 has 13 residues. Germline CDR1 is SGHDT and CDR2 is YYEEEE. CDR3 region: CASSFKGPYEQYF. The CDR3 DNA sequence: TGTGCCAGCAGCTTTAAGGGGCCCTACGAGCAGTACTTC. Filled out from reference TRBV5-6 and TRBJ2-7, the complete variable domain reads DAGVTQSPTHLIKTRGQQVTLRCSPKSGHDTVSWYQQALGQGPQFIFQYYEEEERQRGNFPDRFSGHQFPNYSSELNVNALLLGDSALYLCASSFKGPYEQYFGPGTRLTVT.

V is TRBV18 and J is TRBJ1-5; the D gene is possibly TRBD1 (5 bases). The CDR3 sequence is 17 residues long. The V end lost 6 bases, the J end lost 4 bases, and 22 bases lay between the germline ends. Germline CDR1 is KGHSH and CDR2 is LQKENI. The CDR3 region is CASSPALGRSPNQPQHF. The CDR3 bases are TGTGCCAGCTCCCCTGCGCTGGGGCGCTCCCCAAATCAGCCCCAGCATTTT.

The V and J genes are TRBV5-1 and TRBJ2-5, with no clear D. The CDR3 extends over 13 amino acids. Trimming pared 2 bases from V and 5 bases from J, leaving 10 bases between. CDR1 and CDR2 (germline): SGHRS, YFSETQ. The CDR3 sequence: CASSFPSGETQYF. The CDR3 bases are TGCGCCAGCAGCTTCCCCTCCGGGGAGACCCAGTACTTC.

This clone appeared a few times. The chain has TRBV6-5 and TRBJ1-2; 9 bases line up with TRBD1. The length of the CDR3 is 14 residues. Germline V gene data show CDR1 as MNHEY and CDR2 as SVGAGI. Trimming at V came to 2 bases and at J to 7 bases, leaving 5 bases not matched to a gene. The CDR3 here is CASSYTGTGSGYTF. CDR3 in DNA: TGTGCCAGCAGTTACACTGGGACAGGGAGTGGCTACACCTTC.

The rearrangement joins TRBV25-1 to TRBJ2-3, with TRBD2 matching 8 bases. The junction had 4 bases not matched to a gene; V was cut back by 3 bases and J by 2 bases. The CDR3 contains 15 residues. Germline assignment: CDR1 MGHDK and CDR2 SYGVNS. The CDR3 DNA reads as TGTGCCAGCAGTGATGGCGGGGGGCTCACAGATACGCAGTATTTT. Encoded protein: CASSDGGGLTDTQYF.

CDR3 residues: CASSLRRSGVAAEAFF. For the CDR3, the DNA is TGTGCCAGCAGCTTAAGAAGGTCCGGGGTTGCGGCTGAAGCTTTCTTT. The chain has TRBV7-3 and TRBJ1-1; D remains ambiguous. The CDR3 extends over 16 amino acids. CDR1 SGHTA and CDR2 FQGTGA come from the germline V gene. Trimming pared 1 base from V and 6 bases from J, leaving 18 bases between. Full variable domain (remainder filled in from reference TRBV7-3 and TRBJ1-1): GAGVSQTPSNKVTEKGKYVELRCDPISGHTALYWYRQSLGQGPEFLIYFQGTGAADDSGLPNDRFFAVRPEGSVSTLKIQRTERGDSAVYLCASSLRRSGVAAEAFFGQGTRLTVV.

This chain joins TRBV27 and TRBJ1-5; the D is unclear. V shed 5 bases and J shed 2 bases, with 16 bases lying between them. The CDR3 contains 16 residues. The germline V gene encodes CDR1 MNHEY and CDR2 SMNVEV (reference sequence). The CDR3 DNA reads TGTGCCAGCAGTCCCCGACTAACGAAAGGCAATCAGCCCCAGCATTTT. Translating gives CASSPRLTKGNQPQHF.